The clone carrying this T cell receptor beta chain was recorded once. This entry is derived from a study of blood T cell repertoires in COVID-19. Recruits, aged about 18 to 100 years, lived in 20 to 30 US areas. Sequencing was performed with immunoSEQ multiplex PCR; in TCRdb, only in-frame clones are kept and a portion is missing. Counted here are over 250,000 clones, under 90% occurring once; the ten biggest clones make up around 1.9%. The CDR3 spans 17 residues. The germline V gene has CDR1 MNHNS and CDR2 SASEGT. V lost 4 bases and J lost 2; bases outside the gene matches: 8. The specimen was PBMCs or T cells enriched from blood (not recorded which). This TCR was sampled from an older woman who had recovered from COVID-19. The chain joins TRBV6-1 to TRBJ2-5, with 12 bases fitting TRBD2. In DNA form, the CDR3 reads TGTGCCAGCAGTGCCCCTGTGACTAGCGGGAGACAAGAGACCCAGTACTTC. Translation: CASSAPVTSGRQETQYF.